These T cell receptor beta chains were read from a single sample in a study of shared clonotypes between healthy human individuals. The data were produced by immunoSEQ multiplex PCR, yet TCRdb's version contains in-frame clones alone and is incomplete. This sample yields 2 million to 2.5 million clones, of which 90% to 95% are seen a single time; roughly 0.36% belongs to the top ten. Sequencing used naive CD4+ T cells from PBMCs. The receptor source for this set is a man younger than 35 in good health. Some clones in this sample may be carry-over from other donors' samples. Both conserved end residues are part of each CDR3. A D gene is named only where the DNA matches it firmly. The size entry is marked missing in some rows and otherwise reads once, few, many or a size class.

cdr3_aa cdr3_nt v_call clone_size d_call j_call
CASSRTGTGELFF TGTGCCAGCAGCCGGACTGGGACCGGGGAGCTGTTTTTT TRBV9 . . TRBJ2-2
CAWSVRLAGVIADTQYF TGTGCCTGGAGTGTACGCCTAGCGGGAGTAATCGCAGATACGCAGTATTTT TRBV30 . TRBD2 TRBJ2-3
CASSLKGPGEQFF TGTGCCAGCAGTTTAAAGGGCCCGGGTGAGCAGTTCTTC TRBV27 . . TRBJ2-1
CASRPRDRDYGYTF TGTGCCAGCAGGCCCCGGGACAGGGACTATGGCTACACCTTC TRBV28 . TRBD1 TRBJ1-2
CASSHQHEQYF TGTGCCAGCAGCCATCAGCACGAGCAGTACTTC TRBV14 . . TRBJ2-7
CASSRGLAGSADTQYF TGTGCCAGCAGCCGGGGACTAGCGGGAAGTGCAGATACGCAGTATTTT TRBV5-8 . TRBD2 TRBJ2-3
CASSEEGYTEAFF TGTGCCAGCAGTGAAGAGGGGTATACTGAAGCTTTCTTT TRBV2 few . TRBJ1-1
CASESGTNYGYTF TGTGCCAGCGAATCAGGGACTAACTATGGCTACACCTTC TRBV7-6 . . TRBJ1-2
CASSTWGTTNEKLFF TGTGCCAGTAGTACCTGGGGCACAACTAATGAAAAACTGTTTTTT TRBV19 . . TRBJ1-4
CASSSTGDNTGELFF TGTGCCAGCAGCTCCACAGGGGACAACACCGGGGAGCTGTTTTTT TRBV7-3 . TRBD1 TRBJ2-2
CASSLDEVISSYEQYF TGTGCCAGCAGCTTGGATGAGGTGATAAGCTCCTACGAGCAGTACTTC TRBV5-5 . . TRBJ2-7
CASSSRSGRRDGNEQFF TGTGCCAGCAGCTCACGCAGTGGGCGTAGAGATGGCAATGAGCAGTTCTTC TRBV7-8 . . TRBJ2-1
CASTGQGPSNQPQHF TGTGCCAGCACGGGACAGGGGCCTAGCAATCAGCCCCAGCATTTT TRBV25-1 . TRBD1 TRBJ1-5
CASSENFAADPGF TGTGCCAGCAGTGAAAATTTTGCGGCAGACCCAGGCTTC TRBV6-1 . . TRBJ2-7
CASSPEGSAYGYTF TGCGCCAGCAGCCCCGAGGGGTCCGCCTATGGCTACACCTTC TRBV5-1 . . TRBJ1-2
CASGLGTSGYNEQFF TGTGCTAGTGGTTTGGGGACTAGCGGATACAATGAGCAGTTCTTC TRBV12-5 . TRBD2 TRBJ2-1
CASSPTSGSSYEQYF TGTGCCAGCTCCCCCACCAGCGGGAGTAGTTACGAGCAGTACTTC TRBV18 . TRBD2 TRBJ2-7
CASSLGGPNQPQHF TGCGCCAGCAGCTTGGGGGGCCCCAATCAGCCCCAGCATTTT TRBV5-1 once . TRBJ1-5
CASSQVSASGSGELFF TGTGCCAGCAGCCAAGTTTCCGCGTCAGGGAGTGGGGAGCTGTTTTTT TRBV4-2 . . TRBJ2-2
CASSGEGPGAEEAFF TGTGCCAGCAGTGGGGAGGGGCCCGGGGCGGAAGAAGCTTTCTTT TRBV28 . . TRBJ1-1
CAWSVPEKYEQYF TGTGCCTGGAGTGTACCTGAGAAATACGAGCAGTACTTC TRBV30 . . TRBJ2-7